This T cell receptor beta chain was identified in a study of Graves' ophthalmopathy and Graves' hyperthyroidism. TCR beta CDR3 regions were amplified from RNA transcripts. After a first-round RT-PCR with HTBI primers, a second-round multiplex PCR was run. TCRdb passed the multiplex PCR reads through MiXCR, listing each CDR3 protein once. The sample yields about 740,000 distinct CDR3 sequences, 35% to 50% seen once. A note on this clonotype: The target antigen is unknown.

V lost 6 bases and J lost 0, with 8 bases in between. The CDR3 has 13 residues. Regarding the study as a whole: With a specificity of roughly 72% and a sensitivity of about 70%, the model predicted ophthalmopathy progression. The majority of expanded thyroid clonotypes above 0.001 frequency also occurred in blood.

The genes are TRBV12-3 or TRBV12-4 and TRBJ1-2; D gene ambiguous. The sequence derives from an adult man with Graves' ophthalmopathy. Sequenced: peripheral blood. The CDR3 DNA reads as TGTGCCAGCAGGCGTGGGGCTAACTATGGCTACACCTTC. It yields the protein CASRRGANYGYTF.